This paragraph covers one TCR beta chain sequence. Original handling: Reference gene primer amplification gave estimated nucleated cell counts. Sequenced by immunoSEQ multiplex PCR; TCRdb stores in-frame clones only, minus some. V and J calls and clone size come straight from that table; D and trimming were deduced from the DNA. Among tens of thousands of clones, approximately 80% were seen once, and the ten largest hold around 15%. This entry comes from a study of blood T cell repertoires in COVID-19. Study background: Acute-phase and convalescent COVID-19 samples originated in the United States, Italy and Spain. In each case, the material was cDNA or gDNA derived from T cells, B-cell-depleted T cells, or PBMCs.

The CDR3 runs to 15 residues. Germline V gene lookup returns CDR1 LNHDA and CDR2 SQIVND (reference sequence). Trimming removed 3 bases from V and 6 bases from J, with 15 bases in between. This chain links TRBV19 with TRBJ1-5; D is unclear. The sequencing input was peripheral blood. The sequence was obtained from an elderly man with active COVID-19. CDR3 nucleotides: TGTGCCAGTAGTATCTCCTTTTTGTTTAGTCAGCCCCAGCATTTT. Its translation: CASSISFLFSQPQHF.